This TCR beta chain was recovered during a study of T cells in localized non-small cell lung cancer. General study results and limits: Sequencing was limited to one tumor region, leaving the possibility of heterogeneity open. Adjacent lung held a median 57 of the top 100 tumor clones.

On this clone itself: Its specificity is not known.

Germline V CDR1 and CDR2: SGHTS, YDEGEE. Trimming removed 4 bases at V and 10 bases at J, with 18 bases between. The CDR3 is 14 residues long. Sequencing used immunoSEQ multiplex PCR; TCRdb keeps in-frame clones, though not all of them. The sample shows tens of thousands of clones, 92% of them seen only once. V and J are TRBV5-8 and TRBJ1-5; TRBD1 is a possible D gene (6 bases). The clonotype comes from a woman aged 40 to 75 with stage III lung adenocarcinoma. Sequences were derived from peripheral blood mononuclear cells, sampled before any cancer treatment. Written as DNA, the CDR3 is TGTGCCAGCAGCAGGGTAGGGACAAATGGTCCCCAGCATTTT. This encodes CASSRVGTNGPQHF.